The 23 T cell receptor beta chains in this list originate from one sample, sequenced in a study of blood T cell repertoires in COVID-19. Sequencing used immunoSEQ multiplex PCR; TCRdb keeps in-frame clones, though not all of them. The table records over 85,000 clones, 70% to 80% of them present only once. The sequencing input was peripheral blood. These receptor sequences come from a man aged 60-69 years with active or convalescent COVID-19.

The chain links TRBV28 to TRBJ1-3; 8 positions match TRBD1. Germline CDR1 is MDHEN and CDR2 is SYDVKM. V shed 5 bases and J 2 bases; nucleotides not matched to a gene: 2. This CDR3 spans 14 amino acids. The CDR3 reads CASSLQGAGNTIYF. CDR3 nucleotides: TGTGCCAGCAGTCTACAGGGGGCTGGAAACACCATATATTTT.

The chain couples TRBV30 to TRBJ2-1, with TRBD2 matching over 9 bases. V shed 0 bases, J shed 7 bases, and the junction held 10 bases outside the gene matches. The length of the CDR3 is 16 residues. Germline V gives CDR1 GTSNPN, CDR2 SVGIG (reference sequence). This chain's CDR3 is CAWSVPQREVSNEQFF. CDR3 nucleotide sequence: TGTGCCTGGAGTGTTCCCCAGCGGGAGGTCTCAAATGAGCAGTTCTTC.

This chain joins TRBV9 and TRBJ1-5; the D is unclear. Trimming cost V 3 bases and J 12 bases, with 16 bases left between them. The CDR3 runs 13 residues. The germline CDR1 and CDR2 sequences are SGDLS and YYNGEE. CDR3 residues: CASSAQVGGFQHF. CDR3 coding DNA: TGTGCCAGCAGCGCCCAAGTAGGAGGGTTCCAGCATTTT.

This chain connects TRBV21-1 to TRBJ2-3; TRBD2 is taken as the D call from the table, unchecked against the DNA. TRBV21-1 is listed as a pseudogene. The CDR3 covers 16 residues. The CDR3 region has the DNA TGTGCCAGCAGCAAAGGGGGGGGGACCTCCACAGATACGCAGTATTTT. It yields the protein CASSKGGGTSTDTQYF.

The chain couples TRBV14 to TRBJ2-7; maybe TRBD1 (5 bases). V gave up 1 base and J gave up 6 bases, with 16 bases separating them. Per germline, CDR1 SGHDN and CDR2 FVKESK. The CDR3 consists of 15 residues. DNA of the CDR3: TGTGCCAGCAGCCAAGTCGGACACAAGAACATCGAGCAGTACGTC. It translates to CASSQVGHKNIEQYV.

The CDR3 sequence is CASSLWGDPSNQPQHF. CDR3 bases: TGTGCCAGCAGTTTATGGGGCGACCCTAGCAATCAGCCCCAGCATTTT. The chain couples TRBV28 to TRBJ1-5; D not resolved. CDR1 MDHEN and CDR2 SYDVKM come from the germline V gene. This CDR3 contains 16 residues. Trimming stripped 0 bases from V and 0 bases from J, with 9 bases between.

V usage is TRBV19 and J usage is TRBJ1-5; 8 positions agree with TRBD1. Germline values: CDR1 LNHDA, CDR2 SQIVND (reference sequence). The CDR3 totals 14 residues. Losses at the gene ends were 6 bases for V and 7 bases for J; bases not matched to a gene: 8. The DNA of the CDR3 is TGTGCCAGTAGGGGGACAGGTTTGGGGCAGCCCCAGCATTTT. Translated, it gives CASRGTGLGQPQHF. The full variable domain, completed using reference TRBV19 and TRBJ1-5, is DGGITQSPKYLFRKEGQNVTLSCEQNLNHDAMYWYRQDPGQGLRLIYYSQIVNDFQKGDIAEGYSVSREKKESFPLTVTSAQKNPTAFYLCASRGTGLGQPQHFGDGTRLSIL.

This clone appeared a few times. The genes are TRBV30 and TRBJ2-1, with D possibly being TRBD2 (6 bases). CDR1 and CDR2 from the germline V gene are GTSNPN and SVGIG (reference sequence). The V end was cut by 0 bases, the J end by 3 bases, with 12 bases between. CDR3 size: 15 residues. As DNA, the CDR3 is TGTGCCTGGAGTGTAAGGGAGGCCGACTACAATGAGCAGTTCTTC. Its protein is CAWSVREADYNEQFF.

The J gene is TRBJ2-3, the V gene TRBV24-1; TRBD1 might be the D (5 bases). This CDR3 has 14 residues. V lost 9 bases and J lost 0, with 12 bases in between. CDR1 and CDR2 from the germline V gene are KGHDR and SFDVKD. The CDR3 protein is CATLDSTSTDTQYF. DNA for the CDR3: TGTGCCACCCTCGACAGCACTAGCACAGATACGCAGTATTTT.

The V call is TRBV28, the J call TRBJ1-2, with a possible D match to TRBD1 (6 bases). The CDR3 spans 13 residues. Deletions cut 7 bases from V and 2 bases from J, with 11 bases between. Germline loops: CDR1 MDHEN, CDR2 SYDVKM. The CDR3 DNA follows: TGTGCCAGCAAGGGGGACGGAAACTATGGCTACACCTTC. Residues: CASKGDGNYGYTF.

The chain joins TRBV6-6 to TRBJ1-2; maybe TRBD1 (6 bases). Germline loops: CDR1 MNHNY, CDR2 SVGAGI (reference sequence). CDR3 length: 16 residues. Trimming removed 8 bases from V and 6 bases from J, with 25 bases in between. The CDR3 is CASQLFNTRGHDGYTF. The CDR3 DNA follows: TGTGCCAGCCAGTTATTCAACACCAGGGGACATGATGGCTACACCTTC.

This rearrangement joins TRBV2 to TRBJ2-7, with 10 nucleotides matching TRBD2. The CDR3 consists of 14 residues. The junction had 5 bases not matched to a gene; V was cut back by 4 bases and J by 5 bases. CDR1 is SNHLY and CDR2 is FYNNEI in the germline V gene. CDR3 in amino acids: CASSGGLAGDEQYV. The CDR3 DNA is TGTGCCAGCAGTGGAGGGCTAGCGGGAGACGAGCAGTACGTC.

The rearrangement uses TRBV24-1 and TRBJ2-2; TRBD1 matches at 8 bases. With 5 bases clipped from V and 2 bases from J, the junction kept 3 bases outside the gene matches. Germline CDR1 and CDR2: KGHDR and SFDVKD. CDR3 length equals 15 residues. CDR3 nucleotides: TGTGCCACCAGTGGAGGGACAGGAAACACCGGGGAGCTGTTTTTT. Translated, it gives CATSGGTGNTGELFF.

The chain has TRBV5-5 and TRBJ2-6; D is unclear. Germline assignment: CDR1 SGHKS and CDR2 YYEKEE (reference sequence). The CDR3 length is 15 residues. V lost 1 base to trimming and J lost 0 bases, with 5 bases between them. The CDR3 coding sequence is TGTGCCAGCAGCTTGAGTAGCTCTGGGGCCAACGTCCTGACTTTC. This gives the protein CASSLSSSGANVLTF.

The rearrangement uses TRBV11-3 and TRBJ2-5; 8 positions match TRBD1. There are 15 residues in the CDR3. The germline gives CDR1 SGHNT, CDR2 YENEEA. Losses at the gene ends were 5 bases for V and 2 bases for J; bases not matched to a gene: 7. The CDR3 sequence is CASSPRTGTQETQYF. CDR3 in DNA: TGTGCCAGCAGCCCGCGGACAGGGACGCAAGAGACCCAGTACTTC.

The rearrangement links TRBV5-1 to TRBJ1-4; possibly TRBD1 for D (5 bases). The germline CDR1 and CDR2 sequences are SGHRS and YFSETQ. V was cut by 1 base and J by 5 bases, with 18 bases left in between. The CDR3 covers 17 residues. The CDR3 spells CASSLITVGLRNEKLFF. In nucleotides, the CDR3 is TGCGCCAGCAGCTTGATCACCGTGGGACTGAGGAATGAAAAACTGTTTTTT.

This rearrangement joins TRBV19 to TRBJ2-1; TRBD2 matches 7 bases. The junction had 12 bases not matched to a gene; V was cut back by 9 bases and J by 10 bases. CDR3 length equals 13 residues. Germline V lookup: CDR1 LNHDA, CDR2 SQIVND (reference sequence). CDR3 sequence: CASGGPAGGEQFF. CDR3 DNA sequence: TGTGCCAGCGGAGGCCCCGCCGGGGGGGAGCAGTTCTTC.

This clone occurred a few times. The V gene is TRBV25-1, the J gene TRBJ1-3; perhaps TRBD1 as D (5 bases). Germline V lookup: CDR1 MGHDK, CDR2 SYGVNS. V shed 6 bases and J shed 0 bases, with 9 bases lying between them. The CDR3 length is 14 residues. The CDR3 protein is CASRLDSSGNTIYF. The DNA for the CDR3 is TGTGCCAGCAGGCTCGACAGCTCTGGAAACACCATATATTTT.

This chain joins TRBV18 and TRBJ2-7; TRBD2 aligns across 7 bases. The length of the CDR3 is 15 residues. V was pared by 4 bases and J by 5 bases, with 11 bases of the junction left unmatched. Germline values: CDR1 KGHSH, CDR2 LQKENI. CDR3 coding DNA: TGTGCCAGCTCACTAAGGGCGGGAGTAAAAAACGAGCAGTACGTC. Its translation is CASSLRAGVKNEQYV.

This clone was detected only a few times. The chain links TRBV6-1 to TRBJ2-1; 10 nucleotides agree with TRBD2. The CDR3 is 15 residues long. CDR1 and CDR2 (germline): MNHNS, SASEGT. V trimming: 2 bases; J trimming: 3 bases; junction bases outside the gene matches: 1. CDR3 sequence: CASSELAGDYNEQFF. The CDR3, as DNA: TGTGCCAGCAGTGAACTAGCGGGAGACTACAATGAGCAGTTCTTC.

The chain links TRBV30 to TRBJ1-1; D might be TRBD1 (6 bases). The germline V gene encodes CDR1 GTSNPN and CDR2 SVGIG (reference sequence). With 4 bases removed from V and 5 bases from J, the gap between germline ends came to 14 bases. The CDR3 is 13 amino acids. As DNA, the CDR3 is TGTGCCTGGAATCTAGGGGGAGAGACTGAAGCTTTCTTT. Protein: CAWNLGGETEAFF.

This rearrangement joins TRBV6-2 or TRBV6-3 to TRBJ1-1; D remains unclear. The V end lost 6 bases, the J end lost 3 bases, and 14 bases lay between the germline ends. The CDR3 is 14 residues long. Germline CDR1 and CDR2: MNHEY and SVGEGT. CDR3 in amino acids: CASSSIRGYTEAFF. DNA of the CDR3: TGTGCCAGCAGCAGCATACGAGGTTACACTGAAGCTTTCTTT.

The chain combines TRBV5-1 with TRBJ1-2; D unresolved. The V end lost 0 bases, the J end lost 8 bases, and 14 bases lay between the germline ends. This CDR3 contains 14 residues. Germline CDR1 SGHRS, CDR2 YFSETQ. In DNA form, the CDR3 reads TGCGCCAGCAGCTTGGAATCTACCCTTAAGGGCTACACCTTC. As protein: CASSLESTLKGYTF.